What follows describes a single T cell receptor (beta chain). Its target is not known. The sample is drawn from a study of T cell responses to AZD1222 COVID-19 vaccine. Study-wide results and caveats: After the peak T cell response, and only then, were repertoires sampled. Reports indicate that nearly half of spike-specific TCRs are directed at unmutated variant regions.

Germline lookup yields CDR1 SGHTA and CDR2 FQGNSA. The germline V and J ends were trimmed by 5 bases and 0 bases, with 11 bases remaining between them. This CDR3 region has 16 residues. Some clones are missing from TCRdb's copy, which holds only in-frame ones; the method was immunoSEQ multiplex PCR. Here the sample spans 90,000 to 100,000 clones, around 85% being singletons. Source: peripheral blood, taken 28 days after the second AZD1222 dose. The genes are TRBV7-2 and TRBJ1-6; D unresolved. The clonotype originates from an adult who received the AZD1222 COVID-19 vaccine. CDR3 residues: CASSPRLSSYNSPLHF. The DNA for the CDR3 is TGTGCCAGCAGCCCCCGACTGAGCTCCTATAATTCACCCCTCCACTTT. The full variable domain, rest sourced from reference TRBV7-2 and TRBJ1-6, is GAGVSQSPSNKVTEKGKDVELRCDPISGHTALYWYRQSLGQGLEFLIYFQGNSAPDKSGLPSDRFSAERTGGSVSTLTIQRTQQEDSAVYLCASSPRLSSYNSPLHFGNGTRLTVT.